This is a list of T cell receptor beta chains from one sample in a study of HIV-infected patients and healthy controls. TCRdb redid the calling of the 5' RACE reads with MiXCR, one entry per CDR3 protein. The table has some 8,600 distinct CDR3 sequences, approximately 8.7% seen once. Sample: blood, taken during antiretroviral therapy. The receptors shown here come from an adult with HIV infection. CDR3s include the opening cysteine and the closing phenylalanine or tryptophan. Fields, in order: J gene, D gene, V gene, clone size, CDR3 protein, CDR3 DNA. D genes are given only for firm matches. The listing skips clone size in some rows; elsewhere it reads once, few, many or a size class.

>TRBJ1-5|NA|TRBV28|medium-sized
CASIGSGRGPQHF
TGTGCCAGCATCGGCAGTGGTAGGGGGCCCCAGCATTTT
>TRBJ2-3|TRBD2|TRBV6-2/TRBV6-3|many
CASRHSGTWGDTQYF
TGTGCCAGCAGACATAGCGGGACCTGGGGAGATACGCAGTATTTT
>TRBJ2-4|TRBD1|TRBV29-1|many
CSVGQGAKNIQYF
TGCAGCGTTGGACAGGGGGCCAAAAACATTCAGTACTTC
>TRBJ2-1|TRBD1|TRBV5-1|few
CASRTGGSDNEQFF
TGCGCCAGCCGAACAGGGGGTTCTGACAATGAGCAGTTCTTC
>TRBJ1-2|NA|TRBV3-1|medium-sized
CASSHAREGGYTF
TGTGCCAGCAGCCACGCCAGGGAAGGTGGCTACACCTTC
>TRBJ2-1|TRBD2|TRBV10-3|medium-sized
CAISARSGSGRGYNEQFF
TGTGCCATCAGTGCACGGAGCGGTAGCGGGAGAGGGTACAATGAGCAGTTCTTC
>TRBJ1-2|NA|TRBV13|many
CASSLTPAEVNGYTF
TGTGCCAGCAGCTTAACCCCCGCAGAGGTCAACGGCTACACCTTC
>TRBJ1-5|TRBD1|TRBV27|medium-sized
CASSDRGHQPQHF
TGTGCCAGCAGTGACAGGGGGCATCAGCCCCAGCATTTT
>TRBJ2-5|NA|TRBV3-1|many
CASSQEETQYF
TGTGCCAGCAGCCAAGAAGAGACCCAGTACTTC
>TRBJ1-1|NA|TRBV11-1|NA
CASSPGLLNTEAFF
TGTGCCAGCAGCCCGGGGTTACTGAACACTGAAGCTTTCTTT
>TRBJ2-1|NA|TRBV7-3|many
CASSLTENEQFF
TGTGCCAGCAGCCTTACGGAGAATGAGCAGTTCTTC
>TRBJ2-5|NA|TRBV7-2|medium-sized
CASSATGQETQYF
TGTGCCAGCAGCGCGACAGGCCAAGAGACCCAGTACTTC
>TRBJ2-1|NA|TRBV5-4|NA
CASTGRGLLYNEQFF
TGTGCCAGCACCGGGCGGGGACTCCTCTACAATGAGCAGTTCTTC
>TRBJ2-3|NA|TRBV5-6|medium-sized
CASSLEGGSTDTQYF
TGTGCCAGCAGCTTGGAGGGCGGTTCCACAGATACGCAGTATTTT
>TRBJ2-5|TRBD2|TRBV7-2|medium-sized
CASSQSTSGGAVETQYF
TGTGCCAGCAGCCAAAGTACTAGCGGGGGGGCCGTAGAGACCCAGTACTTC
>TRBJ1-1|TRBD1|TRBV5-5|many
CASSLGLGQGGTEAFF
TGTGCCAGCAGCTTGGGATTGGGACAGGGGGGCACTGAAGCTTTCTTT
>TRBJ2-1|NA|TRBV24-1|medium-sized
CATSGSSVPVREQFF
TGTGCCACCAGTGGTTCTAGCGTGCCGGTGAGGGAGCAGTTCTTC
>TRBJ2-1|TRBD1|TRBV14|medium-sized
CASQGESYNEQFF
TGTGCCAGCCAGGGGGAATCCTACAATGAGCAGTTCTTC
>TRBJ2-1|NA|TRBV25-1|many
CASLGQMMDEQFF
TGTGCCAGCCTGGGGCAGATGATGGATGAGCAGTTCTTC
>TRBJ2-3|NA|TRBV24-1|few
CATSGGRSGDTQYF
TGTGCCACCAGTGGGGGGAGGTCGGGAGATACGCAGTATTTT
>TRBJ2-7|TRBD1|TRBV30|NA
CAWSGGDRGPYEQYF
TGTGCCTGGAGTGGGGGAGACAGGGGGCCCTACGAGCAGTACTTC
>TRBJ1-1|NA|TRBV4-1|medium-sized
CASSRGAEAFF
TGCGCCAGCAGCCGGGGAGCTGAAGCTTTCTTT
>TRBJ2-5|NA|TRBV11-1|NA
CASSFQPEYQETQYF
TGTGCCAGCAGTTTCCAACCGGAGTACCAAGAGACCCAGTACTTC
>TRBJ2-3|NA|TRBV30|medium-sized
CAWSVGRADTQYF
TGTGCCTGGAGTGTAGGTCGCGCAGATACGCAGTATTTT
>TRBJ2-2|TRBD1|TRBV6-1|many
CASSPRQGAGGELFF
TGTGCCAGCAGCCCCCGACAGGGGGCGGGCGGGGAGCTGTTTTTT
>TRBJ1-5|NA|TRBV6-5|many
CASSRRGLSQPQHF
TGTGCCAGCAGTAGACGGGGGCTCAGCCAGCCCCAGCATTTT
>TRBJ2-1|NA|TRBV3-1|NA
CASSQALSGGGYNEQFF
TGTGCCAGCAGCCAAGCCCTGTCGGGGGGCGGCTACAATGAGCAGTTCTTC
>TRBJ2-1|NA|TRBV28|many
CASSFLSGPVGNEQFF
TGTGCCAGCAGTTTCCTCTCGGGACCCGTGGGCAATGAGCAGTTCTTC
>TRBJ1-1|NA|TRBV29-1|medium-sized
CSGVWTGLMNTEAFF
TGCAGCGGTGTTTGGACTGGATTGATGAACACTGAAGCTTTCTTT
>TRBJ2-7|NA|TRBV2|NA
CASSVNLDEQYF
TGTGCCAGCAGTGTAAACCTGGACGAGCAGTACTTC
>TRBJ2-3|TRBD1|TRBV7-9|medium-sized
CASSSPGDRGKTDTQYF
TGTGCCAGCAGCTCCCCAGGGGACAGGGGTAAAACAGATACGCAGTATTTT
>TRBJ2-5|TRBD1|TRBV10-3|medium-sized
CAISDGDRGQETQYF
TGTGCCATCAGTGATGGGGACAGGGGACAAGAGACCCAGTACTTC
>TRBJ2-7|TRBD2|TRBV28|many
CASSLPGGAYEQYF
TGTGCCAGCAGTCTCCCGGGGGGGGCCTACGAGCAGTACTTC
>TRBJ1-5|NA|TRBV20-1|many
CSARGPDQPQHF
TGCAGTGCTAGAGGACCGGATCAGCCCCAGCATTTT
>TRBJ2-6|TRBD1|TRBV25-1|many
CASSETTGLGANVLTF
TGTGCCAGCAGTGAGACGACAGGGCTTGGGGCCAACGTCCTGACTTTC
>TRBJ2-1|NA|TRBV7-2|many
CASSSYGESSYNEQFF
TGTGCCAGCAGCTCATACGGCGAGAGCTCCTACAATGAGCAGTTCTTC
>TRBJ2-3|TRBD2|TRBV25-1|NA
CASSELSSGGVPDTQYF
TGTGCCAGCAGTGAATTATCTAGCGGGGGCGTACCAGATACGCAGTATTTT
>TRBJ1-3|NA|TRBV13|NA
CASSLGGSGNTIYF
TGTGCCAGCAGCTTAGGAGGCTCTGGAAACACCATATATTTT
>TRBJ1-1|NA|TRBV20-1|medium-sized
CSARTGGNTEAFF
TGCAGTGCTAGAACGGGCGGGAACACTGAAGCTTTCTTT
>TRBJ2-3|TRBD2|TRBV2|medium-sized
CASSVPGLAASTDTQYF
TGTGCCAGCAGTGTGCCGGGACTAGCGGCTAGCACAGATACGCAGTATTTT
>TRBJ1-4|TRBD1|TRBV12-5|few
CASGFSGTVIVTNEKLFF
TGTGCTAGTGGTTTCTCCGGGACAGTTATTGTGACTAATGAAAAACTGTTTTTT
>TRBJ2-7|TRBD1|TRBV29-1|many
CSGVNWGQGEQYF
TGCAGCGGGGTCAATTGGGGACAGGGCGAGCAGTACTTC
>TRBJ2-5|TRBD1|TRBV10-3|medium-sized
CAISDTGQGSGETQYF
TGTGCCATCAGCGACACCGGACAGGGATCGGGAGAGACCCAGTACTTC
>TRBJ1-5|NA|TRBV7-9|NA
CASSDGGVQPQHF
TGTGCCAGCAGCGACGGGGGGGTTCAGCCCCAGCATTTT